Sequencing of this T cell receptor (beta chain) was carried out in a study of blood T cell repertoires in COVID-19. As for the study in general: The cDNA or gDNA used as material had been derived from T cells, B-cell-depleted T cells, or PBMCs.

Generated by immunoSEQ multiplex PCR, the TCRdb table keeps only in-frame clones and is missing some. Seen here are approximately 230,000 clones, over 75% observed once, and the top ten hold 1.5% to 2%. V lost 5 bases to trimming and J lost 11 bases, with 15 bases between them. This CDR3 is built from 12 residues. Germline loops: CDR1 MDHEN, CDR2 SYDVKM. Sequencing used PBMCs or T cells enriched from blood (not recorded which). This clonotype was sampled from a middle-aged man who had recovered from COVID-19. V and J are TRBV28 and TRBJ1-1, with D unresolved. DNA of the CDR3: TGTGCCAGCAGTCCATGGACTAAAAGCGCTTTCTTT. It translates to CASSPWTKSAFF.